The 6 T cell receptor beta chains reported below all come from one sample, sequenced in a study of cytomegalovirus exposure and HLA in healthy donors. Primers included in the PCR were 60 Vbeta and 13 Jbeta primers. Sequencing was performed with immunoSEQ multiplex PCR; in TCRdb, only in-frame clones are kept and a portion is missing. There are around 100,000 clones in the sample; almost 70% occur only once, and roughly 9% lies in the top ten. Source material: PBMCs. The source of these receptors is a man aged 25-45 years in good health and CMV-seropositive.

This clone was observed a single time. The CDR3 coding sequence is TGTGCCAGCAGTCCCCCCCACCTACAGGGGCCATCGCTCCTTAATGAGCAGTTCTTC. Translation gives CASSPPHLQGPSLLNEQFF. V usage is TRBV2 and J usage is TRBJ2-1, with 7 bases aligning to TRBD1. This CDR3 contains 19 residues. The ends lost 5 bases at V and 7 bases at J; junction bases unmatched: 23. Germline V gene sequence: CDR1 SNHLY, CDR2 FYNNEI.

This chain links TRBV21-1 with TRBJ2-5; TRBD2, the table's D call, lacks a check against the DNA. TRBV21-1 is annotated as a pseudogene. This CDR3 region has 14 residues. Written as DNA, the CDR3 is TGTGCCAGCAGCAAAGCTAGGTTGACTGTGACCCAGTACTTC. It specifies CASSKARLTVTQYF.

This clone came up a few times. The gene calls are TRBV5-1 and TRBJ2-3, with D possibly TRBD2 on 5 matching bases. Trimming took off 5 bases at V and 2 bases at J, with 21 bases between the two ends. This CDR3 has 17 amino acids. CDR1 and CDR2 (germline): SGHRS, YFSETQ. DNA for the CDR3: TGCGCCAGCAGACCCCCGCCCGATGAGGACTTCACAGATACGCAGTATTTT. It specifies CASRPPPDEDFTDTQYF.

On this clone itself: Sequence at one end of the junction differs from germline and may be a read error. This chain joins TRBV5-8 and TRBJ2-5, with 7 bases fitting TRBD1. Germline-derived CDR1 and CDR2 are SGHTS and YDEGEE. The CDR3 loop spans 15 amino acids. The CDR3 coding sequence is TGTGTCAGCAAATCCACGGGACAGACCCAAGAGACCCAGTACTTC. It codes for CVSKSTGQTQETQYF.

On this clone: The junction and the germline gene differ at one end; a read error may be behind it. CDR3 in amino acids: CATSRGSPAAASIPSF. The DNA for the CDR3 is TGTGCCACCAGCAGAGGGAGTCCGGCCGCCGCGTCCATCCCTTCCTTT. The V call is TRBV15, the J call TRBJ1-4; D is undetermined. Germline loops: CDR1 LNHNV, CDR2 YYDKDF (reference sequence). This CDR3 has 16 amino acids.

This chain links TRBV19 with TRBJ1-2, with 8 bases aligning to TRBD1. The germline V gene has CDR1 LNHDA and CDR2 SQIVND (reference sequence). This CDR3 contains 15 residues. Germline trimming cut 4 bases from V and 8 bases from J; bases unmatched to any gene: 12. The CDR3 bases are TGTGCCAGTAGTAGCCGGCAGGGGGCTAGAGGCGGCTACACCTTC. Its protein product is CASSSRQGARGGYTF.